Below are 19 T cell receptor beta chains sequenced from a single sample in a study of PD-L1 blockade in urothelial cancer. The table came from immunoSEQ multiplex PCR; TCRdb's copy has only in-frame clones and leaves some out. The sample records about 100,000 clones, about 91% being singletons. This specimen consisted of PBMCs, obtained around atezolizumab (anti-PD-L1) treatment. Receptors originate from a woman aged 80 or older with urothelial cancer.

The chain links TRBV5-1 to TRBJ2-7, with TRBD1 identical over 8 bases. From germline, CDR1 is SGHRS and CDR2 YFSETQ. CDR3 length: 14 amino acids. V lost 0 bases to trimming and J lost 6 bases; unmatched junction nucleotides: 5. CDR3 sequence: CASSLGQGAFEQYF. The CDR3 coding sequence is TGCGCCAGCAGCTTGGGGCAGGGGGCTTTCGAGCAGTACTTC.

The chain combines TRBV5-6 with TRBJ2-7; TRBD1 matches at 9 bases. V lost 4 bases and J lost 2; bases outside the gene matches: 10. Germline values: CDR1 SGHDT, CDR2 YYEEEE. The CDR3 covers 16 residues. The DNA for the CDR3 is TGTGCCAGCAGCGTAGGGACAGGGAGGTCAGCCTACGAGCAGTACTTC. This sequence encodes CASSVGTGRSAYEQYF. Full variable domain (missing parts from reference TRBV5-6 and TRBJ2-7): DAGVTQSPTHLIKTRGQQVTLRCSPKSGHDTVSWYQQALGQGPQFIFQYYEEEERQRGNFPDRFSGHQFPNYSSELNVNALLLGDSALYLCASSVGTGRSAYEQYFGPGTRLTVT.

The J gene is TRBJ1-3, the V gene TRBV5-1; perhaps TRBD1 as D (5 bases). The CDR3 spans 18 residues. Trimming pared 1 base from V and 2 bases from J, leaving 19 bases between. Germline CDR1 and CDR2: SGHRS and YFSETQ. Written as DNA, the CDR3 is TGCGCCAGCAGCTTGATCGGCTTAGGGGATCGTGCTGGAAACACCATATATTTT. It encodes CASSLIGLGDRAGNTIYF.

This chain joins TRBV28 and TRBJ1-4; no reliable D call. Between the trimmed V and J ends, which lost 3 bases and 10 bases, there was a span of 12 bases. The CDR3 spans 13 residues. Germline loops: CDR1 MDHEN, CDR2 SYDVKM. The CDR3 here is CASSFSKSGKLFF. The CDR3 DNA sequence: TGTGCCAGCAGTTTTTCCAAAAGCGGAAAACTGTTTTTT.

V and J are TRBV6-1 and TRBJ2-7, with D hard to call. This CDR3 is built from 11 residues. The V end lost 5 bases, the J end lost 4 bases, and 6 bases lay between the germline ends. Germline CDR1 is MNHNS and CDR2 is SASEGT. CDR3: CASSFTYEQYF. The DNA for the CDR3 is TGTGCCAGCAGTTTTACATACGAGCAGTACTTC.

The chain is built from TRBV19 and TRBJ2-1; 12 nucleotides line up with TRBD2. V gave up 2 bases and J gave up 7 bases; unmatched junction bases: 6. Germline V CDR1 and CDR2: LNHDA, SQIVND (reference sequence). The CDR3 runs to 16 residues. CDR3 amino acids: CASSISSGRAGNEQFF. CDR3 DNA sequence: TGTGCCAGTAGTATATCTAGCGGGAGGGCCGGGAATGAGCAGTTCTTC. The full variable domain, completed using reference TRBV19 and TRBJ2-1, is DGGITQSPKYLFRKEGQNVTLSCEQNLNHDAMYWYRQDPGQGLRLIYYSQIVNDFQKGDIAEGYSVSREKKESFPLTVTSAQKNPTAFYLCASSISSGRAGNEQFFGPGTRLTVL.

This clone was observed once. The V and J genes are TRBV7-4 and TRBJ1-5; D is unclear. V was shortened by 2 bases and J by 3 bases, with 17 bases between the two germline ends. Germline V gives CDR1 SGHVT, CDR2 SQSDAQ. The length of the CDR3 is 17 residues. CDR3 protein: CASSLLPGSRPNQPQHF. DNA of the CDR3: TGTGCCAGCAGCTTATTACCGGGTTCCCGGCCCAATCAGCCCCAGCATTTT. Full variable domain (outside the CDR3, taken from reference TRBV7-4 and TRBJ1-5): GAGVSQSPRYKVAKRGRDVALRCDSISGHVTLYWYRQTLGQGSEVLTYSQSDAQRDKSGRPSGRFSAERPERSVSTLKIQRTEQGDSAVYLCASSLLPGSRPNQPQHFGDGTRLSIL.

The chain couples TRBV11-2 to TRBJ2-7, with a tentative D call TRBD2 (6 bases). CDR3 length: 14 amino acids. The ends were cut back, 1 base at V and 5 bases at J, with 12 bases in the middle. From germline, CDR1 is SGHAT and CDR2 FQNNGV. The CDR3 DNA sequence: TGTGCCAGCAGCTTAGGACGGGGGTCCCACGAGCAGTACTTC. Residues: CASSLGRGSHEQYF.

The chain is built from TRBV11-2 and TRBJ2-2, with 11 bases aligning to TRBD1. The CDR3 is made up of 16 amino acids. V was clipped by 0 bases and J by 5 bases; unmatched bases: 2. Germline CDR1 reads SGHAT; CDR2 reads FQNNGV. The CDR3 sequence: CASSLEGTGGTGELFF. In DNA form, the CDR3 reads TGTGCCAGCAGCTTAGAGGGGACAGGGGGAACCGGGGAGCTGTTTTTT.

The CDR3 protein is CAWSRGLDTEAFF. The CDR3 DNA reads TGTGCCTGGAGTAGGGGCTTGGACACTGAAGCTTTCTTT. The rearrangement uses TRBV30 and TRBJ1-1; D might be TRBD1 (5 bases). The V end was cut by 2 bases, the J end by 3 bases, with 10 bases between. Germline loops: CDR1 GTSNPN, CDR2 SVGIG (reference sequence). This CDR3 is 13 amino acids long.

The CDR3, as DNA: TGCGCCAGCAGTGAATCTATTCGTGCCACCTTC. Translating it yields CASSESIRATF. J is TRBJ1-2 and V is TRBV10-1; D remains unclear. From germline, CDR1 is WNHNN and CDR2 SYGVQD (reference sequence). The CDR3 contains 11 residues. V was trimmed by 3 bases and J by 13 bases, leaving 12 bases between them.

The chain combines TRBV5-4 with TRBJ2-1, with D perhaps matching TRBD2 (6 bases). Germline V lookup: CDR1 SGHNT, CDR2 YYREEE (reference sequence). Trimming left V 0 bases short and J 7 bases short, with 17 bases between. This CDR3 spans 16 amino acids. The CDR3 bases are TGTGCCAGCAGCTTGGACGGGGGAGGAGTTAGGAATGAGCAGTTCTTC. Translating it yields CASSLDGGGVRNEQFF.

The chain recombines TRBV28 with TRBJ1-3, with a weak D call TRBD1 (5 bases). CDR1 is MDHEN and CDR2 is SYDVKM in the germline V gene. V gave up 6 bases and J gave up 0 bases, with 12 bases separating them. The CDR3 loop spans 15 amino acids. CDR3 loop: CASSPDMSSGNTIYF. In nucleotides, the CDR3 is TGTGCCAGCAGCCCGGACATGAGCTCTGGAAACACCATATATTTT.

CDR3 sequence (DNA): TGCGCCAGCAGCTCTTTAGCGGGAGCCAACACCGGGGAGCTGTTTTTT. Its protein is CASSSLAGANTGELFF. The rearrangement links TRBV5-1 to TRBJ2-2; the match to TRBD2 covers 9 bases. The ends lost 3 bases at V and 2 bases at J; junction bases unmatched: 5. The CDR3 has 16 residues. Germline V gives CDR1 SGHRS, CDR2 YFSETQ.

In this sample, this clone turned up once. The genes are TRBV5-5 and TRBJ2-5; perhaps TRBD1 as D (5 bases). V was shortened by 4 bases and J by 4 bases, with 14 bases between the two germline ends. The CDR3 is 14 amino acids. The germline V gene has CDR1 SGHKS and CDR2 YYEKEE (reference sequence). The CDR3 DNA sequence: TGTGCCAGCAGCCCGTTAGTGGGGCCAGAGACCCAGTACTTC. It codes for CASSPLVGPETQYF.

V usage is TRBV6-6 and J usage is TRBJ2-1, with TRBD2 identical over 10 bases. Germline V gene lookup returns CDR1 MNHNY and CDR2 SVGAGI (reference sequence). The CDR3 has 14 residues. The V and J ends lost 2 bases and 8 bases, in that order; junction bases with no gene match: 3. The CDR3 region is CASSYGLAGDEQFF. DNA for the CDR3: TGTGCCAGCAGTTACGGCCTAGCGGGAGATGAGCAGTTCTTC.

The chain employs TRBV4-1 and TRBJ1-2; TRBD1 matches at 8 bases. The ends lost 4 bases at V and 6 bases at J; junction bases unmatched: 10. CDR3 length equals 15 residues. CDR1 is MGHRA, CDR2 YSYEKL, per germline. This chain's CDR3 is CASSPSSDRVHGYTF. The CDR3 DNA follows: TGCGCCAGCAGCCCCTCTTCGGACAGGGTGCATGGCTACACCTTC.

The chain joins TRBV29-1 to TRBJ1-1, with D perhaps matching TRBD1 (5 bases). Per germline, CDR1 SQVTM and CDR2 ANQGSEA. Trimming took 6 bases from V and 5 from J, leaving 16 bases between them. This CDR3 is 13 amino acids long. The CDR3 protein is CSVQMGTGTEAFF. In DNA form, the CDR3 reads TGCAGCGTCCAAATGGGGACTGGGACTGAAGCTTTCTTT.

The CDR3: CSVGIDRNTEAFF. The CDR3 DNA reads as TGCAGCGTCGGAATCGACAGGAACACTGAAGCTTTCTTT. J is TRBJ1-1 and V is TRBV29-1; maybe TRBD1 (5 bases). The CDR3 is 13 residues long. Germline V CDR1 and CDR2: SQVTM, ANQGSEA. Trimming shortened V by 6 bases and J by 1 base, and 12 bases separated the two germline ends. Complete variable domain (other parts from reference TRBV29-1 and TRBJ1-1): SAVISQKPSRDICQRGTSLTIQCQVDSQVTMMFWYRQQPGQSLTLIATANQGSEATYESGFVIDKFPISRPNLTFSTLTVSNMSPEDSSIYLCSVGIDRNTEAFFGQGTRLTVV.